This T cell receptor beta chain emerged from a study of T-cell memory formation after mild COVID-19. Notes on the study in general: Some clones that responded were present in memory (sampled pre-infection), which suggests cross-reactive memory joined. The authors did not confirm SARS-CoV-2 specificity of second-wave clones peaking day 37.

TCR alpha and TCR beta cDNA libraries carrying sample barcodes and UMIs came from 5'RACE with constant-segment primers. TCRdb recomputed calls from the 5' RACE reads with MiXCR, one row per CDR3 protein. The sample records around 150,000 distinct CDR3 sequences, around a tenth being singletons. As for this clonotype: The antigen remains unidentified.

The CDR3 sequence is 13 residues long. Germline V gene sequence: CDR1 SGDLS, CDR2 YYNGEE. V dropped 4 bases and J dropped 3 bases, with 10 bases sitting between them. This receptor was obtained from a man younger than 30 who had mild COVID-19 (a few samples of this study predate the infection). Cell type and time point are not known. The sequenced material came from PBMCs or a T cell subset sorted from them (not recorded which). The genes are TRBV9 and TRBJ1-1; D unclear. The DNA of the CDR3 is TGTGCCAGCAGCCCCCACACCGACACTGAAGCTTTCTTT. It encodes CASSPHTDTEAFF. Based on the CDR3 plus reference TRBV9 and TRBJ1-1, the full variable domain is DSGVTQTPKHLITATGQRVTLRCSPRSGDLSVYWYQQSLDQGLQFLIQYYNGEERAKGNILERFSAQQFPDLHSELNLSSLELGDSALYFCASSPHTDTEAFFGQGTRLTVV.